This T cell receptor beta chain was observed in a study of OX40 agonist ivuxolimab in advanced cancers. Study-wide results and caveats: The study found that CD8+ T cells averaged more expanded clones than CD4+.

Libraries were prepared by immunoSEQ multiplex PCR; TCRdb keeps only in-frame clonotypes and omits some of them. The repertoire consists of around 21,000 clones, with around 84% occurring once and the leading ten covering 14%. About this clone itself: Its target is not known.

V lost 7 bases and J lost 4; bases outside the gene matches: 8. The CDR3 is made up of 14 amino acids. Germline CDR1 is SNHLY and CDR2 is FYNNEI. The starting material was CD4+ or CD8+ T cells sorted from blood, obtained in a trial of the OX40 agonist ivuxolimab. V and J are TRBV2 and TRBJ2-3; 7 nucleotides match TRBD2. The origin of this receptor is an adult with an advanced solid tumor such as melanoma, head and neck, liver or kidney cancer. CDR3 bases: TGTGCCAGCAATAAGGAGGCGGGGGCAGATACGCAGTATTTT. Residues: CASNKEAGADTQYF. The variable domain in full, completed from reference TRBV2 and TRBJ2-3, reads EPEVTQTPSHQVTQMGQEVILRCVPISNHLYFYWYRQILGQKVEFLVSFYNNEISEKSEIFDDQFSVERPDGSNFTLKIRSTKLEDSAMYFCASNKEAGADTQYFGPGTRLTVL.